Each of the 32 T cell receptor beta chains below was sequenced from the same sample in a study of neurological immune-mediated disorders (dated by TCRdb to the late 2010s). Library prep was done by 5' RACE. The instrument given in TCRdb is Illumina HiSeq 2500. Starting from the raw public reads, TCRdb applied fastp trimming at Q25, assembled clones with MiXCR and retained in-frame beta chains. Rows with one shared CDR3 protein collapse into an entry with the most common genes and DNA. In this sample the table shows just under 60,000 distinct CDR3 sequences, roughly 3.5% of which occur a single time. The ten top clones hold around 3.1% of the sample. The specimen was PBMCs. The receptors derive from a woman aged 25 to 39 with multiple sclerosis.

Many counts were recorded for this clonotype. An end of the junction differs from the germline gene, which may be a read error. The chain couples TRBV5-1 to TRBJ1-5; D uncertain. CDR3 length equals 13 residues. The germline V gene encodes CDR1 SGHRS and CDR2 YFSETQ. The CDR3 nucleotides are TGCGCCAGTAGCGCCGGGGTCGGTCAGCCCCAGAATTTT. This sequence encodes CASSAGVGQPQNF. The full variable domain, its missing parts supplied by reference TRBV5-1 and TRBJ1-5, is KAGVTQTPRYLIKTRGQQVTLSCSPISGHRSVSWYQQTPGQGLQFLFEYFSETQRNKGNFPGRFSGRQFSNSRSEMNVSTLELGDSALYLCASSAGVGQPQNFGDGTRLSIL.

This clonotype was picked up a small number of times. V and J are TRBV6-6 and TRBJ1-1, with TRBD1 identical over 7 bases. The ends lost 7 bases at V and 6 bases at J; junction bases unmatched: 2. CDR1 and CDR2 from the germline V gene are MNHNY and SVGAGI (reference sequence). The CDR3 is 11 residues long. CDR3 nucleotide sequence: TGTGCCAGCAAAACAGGGGCTGAAGCTTTCTTT. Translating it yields CASKTGAEAFF.

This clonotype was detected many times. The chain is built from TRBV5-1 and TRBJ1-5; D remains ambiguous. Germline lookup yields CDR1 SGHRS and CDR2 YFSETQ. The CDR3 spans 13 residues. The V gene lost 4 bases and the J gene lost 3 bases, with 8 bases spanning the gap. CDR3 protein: CASSPDHNQPQHF. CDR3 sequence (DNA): TGCGCCAGCAGCCCCGATCACAATCAGCCCCAGCATTTT.

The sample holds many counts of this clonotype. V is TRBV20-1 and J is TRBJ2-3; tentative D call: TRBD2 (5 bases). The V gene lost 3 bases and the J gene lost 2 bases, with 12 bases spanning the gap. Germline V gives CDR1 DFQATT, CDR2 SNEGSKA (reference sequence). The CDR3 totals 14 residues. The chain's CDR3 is CSARSSGNTDTQYF. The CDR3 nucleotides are TGCAGTGCTAGGTCCTCGGGGAACACAGATACGCAGTATTTT.

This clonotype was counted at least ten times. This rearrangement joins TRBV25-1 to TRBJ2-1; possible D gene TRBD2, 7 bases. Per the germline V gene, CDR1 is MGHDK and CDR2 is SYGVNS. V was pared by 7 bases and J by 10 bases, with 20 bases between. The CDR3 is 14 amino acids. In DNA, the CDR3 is TGTGCCAGCACCCCTACGCGGGGGCCGGGGGAGCAGTTCTTC. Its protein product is CASTPTRGPGEQFF. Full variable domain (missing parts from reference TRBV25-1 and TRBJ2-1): EADIYQTPRYLVIGTGKKITLECSQTMGHDKMYWYQQDPGMELHLIHYSYGVNSTEKGDLSSESTVSRIRTEHFPLTLESARPSHTSQYLCASTPTRGPGEQFFGPGTRLTVL.

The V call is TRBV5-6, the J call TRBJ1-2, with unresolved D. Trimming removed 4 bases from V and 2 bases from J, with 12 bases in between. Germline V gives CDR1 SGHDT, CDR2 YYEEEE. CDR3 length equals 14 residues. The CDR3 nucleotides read TGTGCCAGCAGCCTAAGGAAAACAAACTATGGCTACACCTTC. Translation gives CASSLRKTNYGYTF.

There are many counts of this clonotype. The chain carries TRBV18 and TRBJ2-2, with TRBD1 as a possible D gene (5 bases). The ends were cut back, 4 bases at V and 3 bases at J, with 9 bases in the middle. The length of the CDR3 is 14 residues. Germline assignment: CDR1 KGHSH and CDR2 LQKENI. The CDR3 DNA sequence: TGTGCCAGCTCACAAGACAGATACACCGGGGAGCTGTTTTTT. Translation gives CASSQDRYTGELFF.

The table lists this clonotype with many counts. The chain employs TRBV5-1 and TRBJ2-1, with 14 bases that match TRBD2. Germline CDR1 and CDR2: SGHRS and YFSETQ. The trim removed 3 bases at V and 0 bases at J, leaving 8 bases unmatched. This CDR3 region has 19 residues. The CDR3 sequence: CASSYPGLAGASSYNEQFF. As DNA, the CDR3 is TGCGCCAGCAGCTACCCGGGACTAGCGGGGGCTAGCTCCTACAATGAGCAGTTCTTC.

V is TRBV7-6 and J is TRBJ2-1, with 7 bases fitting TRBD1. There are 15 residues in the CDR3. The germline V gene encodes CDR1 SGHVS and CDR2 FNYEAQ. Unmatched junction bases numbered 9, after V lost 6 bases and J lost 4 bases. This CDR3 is CASRMTGHEYNEQFF. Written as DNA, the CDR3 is TGTGCCAGCAGGATGACAGGGCACGAGTACAATGAGCAGTTCTTC.

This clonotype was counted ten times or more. For the CDR3, the DNA is TGTGCCAGCAGCTCACTTAGCGCGAACACTGAAGCTTTCTTT. Its translation is CASSSLSANTEAFF. The chain joins TRBV5-4 to TRBJ1-1; D not resolved. The CDR3 length is 14 residues. The germline V gene encodes CDR1 SGHNT and CDR2 YYREEE (reference sequence). V lost 3 bases to trimming and J lost 1 base, with 10 bases between them.

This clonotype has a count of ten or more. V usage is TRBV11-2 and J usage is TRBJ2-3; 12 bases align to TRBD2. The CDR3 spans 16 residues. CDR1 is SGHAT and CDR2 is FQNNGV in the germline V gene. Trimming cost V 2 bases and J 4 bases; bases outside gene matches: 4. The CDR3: CASSLLSSGRADTQYF. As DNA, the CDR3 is TGTGCCAGCAGCTTACTTTCTAGCGGGAGGGCAGATACGCAGTATTTT.

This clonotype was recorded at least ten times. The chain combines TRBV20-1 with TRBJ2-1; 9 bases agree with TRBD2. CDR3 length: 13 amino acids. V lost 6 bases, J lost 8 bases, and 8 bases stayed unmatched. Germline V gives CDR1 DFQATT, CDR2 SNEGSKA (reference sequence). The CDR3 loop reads CSASSGTSYEQFF. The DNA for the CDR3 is TGCAGTGCCAGTTCCGGGACTAGCTATGAGCAGTTCTTC.

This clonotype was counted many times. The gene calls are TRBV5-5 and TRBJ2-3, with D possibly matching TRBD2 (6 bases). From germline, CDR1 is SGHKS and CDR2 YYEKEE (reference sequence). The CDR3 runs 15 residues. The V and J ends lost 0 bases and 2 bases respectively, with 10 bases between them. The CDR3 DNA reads TGTGCCAGCAGCTTGGGGGGACTGATCACAGATACGCAGTATTTT. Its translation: CASSLGGLITDTQYF.

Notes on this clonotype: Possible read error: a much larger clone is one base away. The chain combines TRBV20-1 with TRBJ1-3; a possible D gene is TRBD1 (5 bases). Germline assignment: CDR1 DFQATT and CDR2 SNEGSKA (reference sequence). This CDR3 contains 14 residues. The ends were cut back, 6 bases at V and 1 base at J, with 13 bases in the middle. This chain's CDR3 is CSAAPDKSGNTIYF. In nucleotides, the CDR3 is TGCAGTGCCGCCCCGGACAAATCTGGAAACACCATATATTTT.

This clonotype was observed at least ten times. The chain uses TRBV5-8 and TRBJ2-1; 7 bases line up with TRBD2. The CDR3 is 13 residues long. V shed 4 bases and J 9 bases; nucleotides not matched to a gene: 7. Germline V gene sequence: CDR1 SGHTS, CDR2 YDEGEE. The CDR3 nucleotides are TGTGCCAGCAGCCAGGCCGGGGGGACTGAGCAGTTCTTC. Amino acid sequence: CASSQAGGTEQFF.

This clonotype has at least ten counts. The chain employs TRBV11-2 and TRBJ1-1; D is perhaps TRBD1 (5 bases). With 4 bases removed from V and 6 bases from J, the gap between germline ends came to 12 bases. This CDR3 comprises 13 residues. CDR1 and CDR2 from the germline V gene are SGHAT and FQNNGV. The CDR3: CASSWRQWAEAFF. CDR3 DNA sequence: TGTGCCAGCAGCTGGAGACAGTGGGCTGAAGCTTTCTTT.

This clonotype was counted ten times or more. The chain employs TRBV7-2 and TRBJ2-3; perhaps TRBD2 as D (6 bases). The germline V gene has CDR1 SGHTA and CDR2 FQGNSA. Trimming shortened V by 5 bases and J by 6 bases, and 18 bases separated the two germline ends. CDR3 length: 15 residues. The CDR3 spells CASSVGGGDRDTQYF. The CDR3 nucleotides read TGTGCCAGCAGCGTAGGTGGCGGGGATAGGGATACGCAGTATTTT.

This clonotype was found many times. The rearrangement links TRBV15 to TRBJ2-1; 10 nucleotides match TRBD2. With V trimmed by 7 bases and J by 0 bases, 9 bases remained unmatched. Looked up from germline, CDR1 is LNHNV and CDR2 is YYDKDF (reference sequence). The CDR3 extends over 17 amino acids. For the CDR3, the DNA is TGTGCCACCATTGGGACTAGCGTCACGAGCTCCTACAATGAGCAGTTCTTC. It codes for CATIGTSVTSSYNEQFF.

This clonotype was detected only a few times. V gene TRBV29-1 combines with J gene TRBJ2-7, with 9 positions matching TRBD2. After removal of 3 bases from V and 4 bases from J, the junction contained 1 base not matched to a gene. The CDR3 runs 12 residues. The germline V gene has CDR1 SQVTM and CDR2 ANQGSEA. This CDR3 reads CSVETSGYEQYF. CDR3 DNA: TGCAGCGTTGAGACTAGCGGTTACGAGCAGTACTTC.

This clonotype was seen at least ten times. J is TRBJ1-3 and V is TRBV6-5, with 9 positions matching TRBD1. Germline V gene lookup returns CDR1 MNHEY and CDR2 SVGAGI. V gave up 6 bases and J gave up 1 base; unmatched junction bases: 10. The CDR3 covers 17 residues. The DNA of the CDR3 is TGTGCCAGCAGCTCCCGAAACAGGGGGCGGTCTGGAAACACCATATATTTT. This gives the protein CASSSRNRGRSGNTIYF.

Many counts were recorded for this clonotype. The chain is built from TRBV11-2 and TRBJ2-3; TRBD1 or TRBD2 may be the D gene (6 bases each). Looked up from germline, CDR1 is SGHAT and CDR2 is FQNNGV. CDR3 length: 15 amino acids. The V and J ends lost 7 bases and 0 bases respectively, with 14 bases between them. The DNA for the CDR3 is TGTGCCAGCATCCAAGAGGGGGGTAGCACAGATACGCAGTATTTT. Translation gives CASIQEGGSTDTQYF.

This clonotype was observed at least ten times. For the CDR3, the DNA is TGCGCCAGCAGCCGGGAGGGGGAGACCCAGTACTTC. Translation gives CASSREGETQYF. This chain connects TRBV4-1 to TRBJ2-5; TRBD2 agrees at 7 bases. This CDR3 region has 12 residues. V lost 4 bases and J lost 5; bases outside the gene matches: 1. Looked up from germline, CDR1 is MGHRA and CDR2 is YSYEKL.

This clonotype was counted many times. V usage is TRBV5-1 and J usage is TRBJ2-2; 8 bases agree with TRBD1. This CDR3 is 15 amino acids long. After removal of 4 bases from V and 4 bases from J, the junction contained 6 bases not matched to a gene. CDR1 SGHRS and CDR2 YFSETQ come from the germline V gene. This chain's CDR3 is CASSATGESTGELFF. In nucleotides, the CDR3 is TGCGCCAGCAGCGCGACAGGGGAGAGCACCGGGGAGCTGTTTTTT.

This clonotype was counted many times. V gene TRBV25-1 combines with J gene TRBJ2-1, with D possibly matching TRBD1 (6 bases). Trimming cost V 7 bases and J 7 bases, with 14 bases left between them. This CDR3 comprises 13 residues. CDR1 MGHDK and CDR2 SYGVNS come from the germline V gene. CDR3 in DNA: TGTGCCAGCACACAGGGCCCGGGAAATGAGCAGTTCTTC. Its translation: CASTQGPGNEQFF. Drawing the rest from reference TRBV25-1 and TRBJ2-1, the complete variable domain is EADIYQTPRYLVIGTGKKITLECSQTMGHDKMYWYQQDPGMELHLIHYSYGVNSTEKGDLSSESTVSRIRTEHFPLTLESARPSHTSQYLCASTQGPGNEQFFGPGTRLTVL.

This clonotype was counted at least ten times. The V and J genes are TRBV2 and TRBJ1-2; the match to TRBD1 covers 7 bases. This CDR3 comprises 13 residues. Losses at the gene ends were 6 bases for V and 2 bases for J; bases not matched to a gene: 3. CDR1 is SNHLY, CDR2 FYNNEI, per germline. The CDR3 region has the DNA TGTGCCAGCAGACCGGACAGGAACTATGGCTACACCTTC. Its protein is CASRPDRNYGYTF.

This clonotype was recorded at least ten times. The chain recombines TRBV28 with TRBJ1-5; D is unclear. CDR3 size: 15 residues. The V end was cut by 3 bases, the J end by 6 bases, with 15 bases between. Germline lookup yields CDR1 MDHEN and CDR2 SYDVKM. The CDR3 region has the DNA TGTGCCAGCAGTTTCAAGGGAGGGTACAGTCAGCCCCAGCATTTT. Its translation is CASSFKGGYSQPQHF.

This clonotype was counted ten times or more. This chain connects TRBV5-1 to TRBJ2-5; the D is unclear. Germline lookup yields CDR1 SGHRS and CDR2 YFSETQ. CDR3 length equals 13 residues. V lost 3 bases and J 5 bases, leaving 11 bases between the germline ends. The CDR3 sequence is CASSSTGAETQYF. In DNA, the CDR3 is TGCGCCAGCAGCTCCACGGGTGCGGAGACCCAGTACTTC. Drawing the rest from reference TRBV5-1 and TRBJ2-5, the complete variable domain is KAGVTQTPRYLIKTRGQQVTLSCSPISGHRSVSWYQQTPGQGLQFLFEYFSETQRNKGNFPGRFSGRQFSNSRSEMNVSTLELGDSALYLCASSSTGAETQYFGPGTRLLVL.

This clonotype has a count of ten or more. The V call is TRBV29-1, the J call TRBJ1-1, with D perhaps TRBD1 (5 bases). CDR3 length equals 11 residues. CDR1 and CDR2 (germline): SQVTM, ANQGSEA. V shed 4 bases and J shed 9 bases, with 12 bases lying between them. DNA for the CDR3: TGCAGCGTTGTTTGGGGGGATAAAGCTTTCTTT. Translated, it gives CSVVWGDKAFF.

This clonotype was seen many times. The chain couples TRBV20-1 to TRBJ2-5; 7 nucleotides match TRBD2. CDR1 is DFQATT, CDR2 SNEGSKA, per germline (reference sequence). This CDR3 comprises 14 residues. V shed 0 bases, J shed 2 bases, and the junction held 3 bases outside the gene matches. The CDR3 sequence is CSARDGREQETQYF. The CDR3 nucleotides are TGCAGTGCTAGAGATGGGAGGGAACAAGAGACCCAGTACTTC.

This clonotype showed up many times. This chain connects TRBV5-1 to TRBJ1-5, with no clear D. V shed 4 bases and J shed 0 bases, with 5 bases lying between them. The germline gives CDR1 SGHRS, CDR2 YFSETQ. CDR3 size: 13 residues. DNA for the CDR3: TGCGCCAGCAGCCAGAATAGCAATCAGCCCCAGCATTTT. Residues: CASSQNSNQPQHF.

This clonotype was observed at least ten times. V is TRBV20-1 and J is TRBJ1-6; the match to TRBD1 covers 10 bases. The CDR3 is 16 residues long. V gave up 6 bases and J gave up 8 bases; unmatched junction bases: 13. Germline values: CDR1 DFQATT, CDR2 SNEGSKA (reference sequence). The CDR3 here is CSAPRDRGLVDSPLHF. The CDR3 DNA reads TGCAGTGCCCCCAGAGACAGGGGGCTTGTGGATTCACCCCTCCACTTT.

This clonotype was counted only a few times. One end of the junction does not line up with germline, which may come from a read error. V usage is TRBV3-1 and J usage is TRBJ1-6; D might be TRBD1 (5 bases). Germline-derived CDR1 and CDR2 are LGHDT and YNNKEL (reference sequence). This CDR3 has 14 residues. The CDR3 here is CASSSGHHNSPLNF. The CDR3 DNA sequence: TGTGCCAGCAGCTCTGGACATCATAATTCACCCCTCAACTTT.